The 12 T cell receptor beta chains below all came from one sample that was sequenced in a study of cytomegalovirus exposure and HLA in healthy donors. The PCR used 60 Vbeta and 13 Jbeta primers. Produced via immunoSEQ multiplex PCR; TCRdb's table is partial and in-frame only. The repertoire consists of 130,000 to 150,000 clones, with about 76% occurring once and the leading ten covering almost 4%. Sequencing input: PBMCs. All receptors come from a man in his late teens or twenties in good health and CMV-seronegative.

The J gene is TRBJ2-2, the V gene TRBV19; TRBD1 might be the D (6 bases). The germline V gene has CDR1 LNHDA and CDR2 SQIVND (reference sequence). Trimming took off 8 bases at V and 1 base at J, with 11 bases between the two ends. The CDR3 sequence is 14 residues long. Written as DNA, the CDR3 is TGTGCCAGTCACTTACAGGGGAACACCGGGGAGCTGTTTTTT. Translation: CASHLQGNTGELFF.

This clone was detected once. The chain uses TRBV5-1 and TRBJ1-4; D is possibly TRBD1 (5 bases). V lost 1 base to trimming and J lost 6 bases, with 16 bases between them. This CDR3 comprises 16 residues. Germline CDR1 SGHRS, CDR2 YFSETQ. CDR3: CASSLSAGTGDEKLFF. The CDR3 nucleotides are TGCGCCAGCAGCTTGTCCGCCGGGACGGGGGATGAAAAACTGTTTTTT.

Details on this clone: No DNA is shown, since the ends of the CDR3 on it are uncertain; the CDR3 is the one TCRdb lists. J is TRBJ1-2 and V is TRBV10-2. The CDR3 totals 24 residues, both ends included. CDR1 and CDR2 from the germline V gene are WSHSY and SAAADI. The CDR3 here is CASSGGGRGSNYGYTFGSDYGYTF.

The chain employs TRBV7-2 and TRBJ2-5; a possible D gene is TRBD1 (5 bases). From germline, CDR1 is SGHTA and CDR2 FQGNSA. This CDR3 is 15 amino acids long. The V end lost 0 bases, the J end lost 4 bases, and 12 bases lay between the germline ends. DNA of the CDR3: TGTGCCAGCAGCTTAGCAGGGCAGGGCGGAGAGACCCAGTACTTC. Translated: CASSLAGQGGETQYF.

The chain uses TRBV25-1 and TRBJ1-6; 9 positions match TRBD1. This CDR3 comprises 16 residues. Trimming took 1 base from V and 7 from J; bases not matched to a gene: 5. Germline CDR1 is MGHDK and CDR2 is SYGVNS. The chain's CDR3 is CASSEFTGGVNSPLHF. CDR3 in DNA: TGTGCCAGCAGTGAATTCACAGGGGGCGTCAATTCACCCCTCCACTTT.

Concerning this clone itself: Mismatch with germline at one junction end may stem from a read error. The chain links TRBV2 to TRBJ1-1, with D perhaps TRBD1 (5 bases). Germline V gene lookup returns CDR1 SNHLY and CDR2 FYNNEI. This CDR3 is built from 15 residues. This CDR3 reads CASREGRGGSTEAFF. DNA for the CDR3: TGTGCCAGCAGGGAAGGGAGGGGAGGGAGCACTGAAGCTTTCTTT.

The gene calls are TRBV5-6 and TRBJ2-5; D gene unclear. The J call may be wrong; the DNA end is better matched by TRBJ2-7. Germline values: CDR1 SGHDT, CDR2 YYEEEE. This CDR3 has 11 residues. CDR3 amino acids: CASSSSYEQYF. The CDR3 DNA reads TGTGCCAGCAGCTCATCCTACGAGCAGTACTTC.

V and J are TRBV27 and TRBJ2-7; TRBD2 matches at 10 bases. Germline CDR1 and CDR2: MNHEY and SMNVEV (reference sequence). The CDR3 has 15 amino acids. V shed 3 bases and J 6 bases; nucleotides not matched to a gene: 8. The CDR3 DNA sequence: TGTGCCAGCAGTTTGCTAACTAGCGGGAAGTTCGAGCAGTACTTC. Protein: CASSLLTSGKFEQYF.

The chain is built from TRBV28 and TRBJ1-4; 9 positions match TRBD1. Germline assignment: CDR1 MDHEN and CDR2 SYDVKM. The V gene end was trimmed by 5 bases and the J gene end by 0 bases; junction bases not matched to a gene: 7. This CDR3 is built from 17 residues. The CDR3: CASSGGTGYSTNEKLFF. The DNA for the CDR3 is TGTGCCAGCAGTGGGGGGACAGGGTACTCAACTAATGAAAAACTGTTTTTT.

CDR3 bases: TGCGCCAGCAGCTTGGGGGGCACATCCGACTACGAGCAGTACTTC. This translates into CASSLGGTSDYEQYF. The chain carries TRBV5-1 and TRBJ2-7; D is possibly TRBD1 (5 bases). CDR3 size: 15 residues. CDR1 and CDR2 from the germline V gene are SGHRS and YFSETQ. V was pared by 0 bases and J by 3 bases, with 13 bases between.

This clone was seen only a few times. V usage is TRBV5-1 and J usage is TRBJ2-7; a weak D match, TRBD1 (6 bases). The CDR3 length is 16 residues. Deletions cut 4 bases from V and 0 bases from J, with 17 bases between. In germline, CDR1 is SGHRS, CDR2 YFSETQ. The CDR3 DNA follows: TGCGCCAGCAGCCGGATAAGGACAGAGAGCTCCTACGAGCAGTACTTC. This gives the protein CASSRIRTESSYEQYF.

This clone turned up a few times. The V gene is TRBV7-2, the J gene TRBJ1-2; the D gene is possibly TRBD1 (6 bases). Trimming took 2 bases from V and 4 from J, leaving 14 bases between them. Germline V CDR1 and CDR2: SGHTA, FQGNSA. CDR3 size: 15 residues. CDR3 bases: TGTGCCAGCAGCTTAATAGCAGGGGAAAGCTATGGCTACACCTTC. This encodes CASSLIAGESYGYTF.